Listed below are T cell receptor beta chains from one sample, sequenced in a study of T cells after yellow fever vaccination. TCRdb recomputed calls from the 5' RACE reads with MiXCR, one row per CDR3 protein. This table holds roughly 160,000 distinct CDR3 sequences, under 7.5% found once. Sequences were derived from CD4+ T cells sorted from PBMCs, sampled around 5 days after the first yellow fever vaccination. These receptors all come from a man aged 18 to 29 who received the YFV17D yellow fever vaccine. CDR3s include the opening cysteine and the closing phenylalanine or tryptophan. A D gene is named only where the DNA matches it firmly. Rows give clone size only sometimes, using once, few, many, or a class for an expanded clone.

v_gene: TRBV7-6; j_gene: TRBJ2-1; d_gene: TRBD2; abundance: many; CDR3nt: TGTGCCAGCAGCTTGGGTTCTAGCGGAACCTACAATGAGCAGTTCTTC; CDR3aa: CASSLGSSGTYNEQFF
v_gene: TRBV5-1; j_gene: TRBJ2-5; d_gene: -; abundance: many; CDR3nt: TGCGCCAGCAGCATTGGGAAACTAGAGGGGACCCAGTACTTC; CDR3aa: CASSIGKLEGTQYF
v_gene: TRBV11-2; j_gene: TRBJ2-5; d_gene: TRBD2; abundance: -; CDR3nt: TGTGCCAGCCAGACTAGCGGATACCAAGAGACCCAGTACTTC; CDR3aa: CASQTSGYQETQYF
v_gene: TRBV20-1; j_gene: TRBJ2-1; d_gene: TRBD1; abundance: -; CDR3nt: TGCAGTGCTCACCGGGACAGGGCCTACAATGAGCAGTTCTTC; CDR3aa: CSAHRDRAYNEQFF
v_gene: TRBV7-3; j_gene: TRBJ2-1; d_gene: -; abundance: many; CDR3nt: TGTGCCAGCAGCTTAAGACAGGCGATCTACAATGAGCAGTTCTTC; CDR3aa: CASSLRQAIYNEQFF
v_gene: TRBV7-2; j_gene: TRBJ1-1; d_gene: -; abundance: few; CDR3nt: TGTGCCAGCTTCGACAGGATGAACACTGAAGCTTTCTTT; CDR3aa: CASFDRMNTEAFF
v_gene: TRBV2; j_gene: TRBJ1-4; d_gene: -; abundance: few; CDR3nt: TGTGCCAGCAGTGGGGCCTCTGCAACTAATGAAAAACTGTTTTTT; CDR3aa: CASSGASATNEKLFF
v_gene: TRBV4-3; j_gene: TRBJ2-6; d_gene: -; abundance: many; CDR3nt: TGCGCCAGCAGCGGTACTAGCCCTGTCTCTGGGGCCAACGTCCTGACTTTC; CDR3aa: CASSGTSPVSGANVLTF
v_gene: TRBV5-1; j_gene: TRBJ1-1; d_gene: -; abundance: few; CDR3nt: TGCGCCAGCAGCCGAATTGGACGGCGGGAATCTGAAGCTTTCTTT; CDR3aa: CASSRIGRRESEAFF
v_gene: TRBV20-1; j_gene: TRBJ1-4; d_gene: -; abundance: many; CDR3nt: TGCAGTGCTAGGGCTTTCGGCAGGTCAGCAACTAATGAAAAACTGTTTTTT; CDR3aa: CSARAFGRSATNEKLFF
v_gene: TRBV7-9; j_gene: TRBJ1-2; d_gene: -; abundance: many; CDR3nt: TGTGCCAGCAGCTTTATGTCCGACTATGGCTACACCTTC; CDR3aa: CASSFMSDYGYTF
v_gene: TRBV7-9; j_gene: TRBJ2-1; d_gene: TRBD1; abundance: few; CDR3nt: TGTGCCAGCAGCTCACAACAGGGGGCCGTAATCTTC; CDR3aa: CASSSQQGAVIF